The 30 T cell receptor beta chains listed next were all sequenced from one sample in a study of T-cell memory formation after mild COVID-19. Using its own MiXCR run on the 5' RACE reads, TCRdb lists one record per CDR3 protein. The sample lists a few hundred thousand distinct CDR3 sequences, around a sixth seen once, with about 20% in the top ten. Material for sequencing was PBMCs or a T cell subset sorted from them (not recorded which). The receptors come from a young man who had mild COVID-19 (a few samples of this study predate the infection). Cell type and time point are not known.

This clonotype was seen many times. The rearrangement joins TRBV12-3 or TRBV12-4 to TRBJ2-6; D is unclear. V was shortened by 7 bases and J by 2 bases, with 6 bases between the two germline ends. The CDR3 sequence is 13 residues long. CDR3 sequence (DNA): TGTGCCAGCACCTGGACTGGGGCCAACGTCCTGACTTTC. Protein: CASTWTGANVLTF.

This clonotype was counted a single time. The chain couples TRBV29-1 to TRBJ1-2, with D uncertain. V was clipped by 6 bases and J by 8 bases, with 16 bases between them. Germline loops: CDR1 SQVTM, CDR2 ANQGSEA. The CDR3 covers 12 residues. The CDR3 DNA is TGCAGCGTCCAAGCGCGGTCGGGGGGCTACACCTTC. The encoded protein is CSVQARSGGYTF.

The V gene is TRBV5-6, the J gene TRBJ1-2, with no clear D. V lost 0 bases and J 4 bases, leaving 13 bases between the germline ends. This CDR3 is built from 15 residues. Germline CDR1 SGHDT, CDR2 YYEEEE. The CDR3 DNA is TGTGCCAGCAGCTTGGCCGAGGCGGGCCGCTATGGCTACACCTTC. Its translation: CASSLAEAGRYGYTF. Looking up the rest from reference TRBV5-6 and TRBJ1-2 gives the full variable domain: DAGVTQSPTHLIKTRGQQVTLRCSPKSGHDTVSWYQQALGQGPQFIFQYYEEEERQRGNFPDRFSGHQFPNYSSELNVNALLLGDSALYLCASSLAEAGRYGYTFGSGTRLTVV.

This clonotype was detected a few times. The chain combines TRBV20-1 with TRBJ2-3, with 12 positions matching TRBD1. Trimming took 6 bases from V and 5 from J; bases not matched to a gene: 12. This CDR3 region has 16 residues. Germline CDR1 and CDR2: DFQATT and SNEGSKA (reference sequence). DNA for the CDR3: TGCAGTGCCCGTAGATTGGGACAGGGGGCGGTAGATACGCAGTATTTT. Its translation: CSARRLGQGAVDTQYF.

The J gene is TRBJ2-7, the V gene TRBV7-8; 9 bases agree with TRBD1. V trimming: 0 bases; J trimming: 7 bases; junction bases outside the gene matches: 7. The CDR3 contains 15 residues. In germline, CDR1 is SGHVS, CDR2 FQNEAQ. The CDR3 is CASSLAHRGLEEQYV. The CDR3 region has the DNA TGTGCCAGCAGCTTAGCACACAGGGGGCTGGAGGAGCAGTACGTC.

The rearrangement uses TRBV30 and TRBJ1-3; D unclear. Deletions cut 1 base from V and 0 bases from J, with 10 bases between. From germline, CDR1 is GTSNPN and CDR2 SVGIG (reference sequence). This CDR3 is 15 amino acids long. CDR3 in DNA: TGTGCCTGGAGTGAAGGACGGAGCTCTGGAAACACCATATATTTT. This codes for CAWSEGRSSGNTIYF.

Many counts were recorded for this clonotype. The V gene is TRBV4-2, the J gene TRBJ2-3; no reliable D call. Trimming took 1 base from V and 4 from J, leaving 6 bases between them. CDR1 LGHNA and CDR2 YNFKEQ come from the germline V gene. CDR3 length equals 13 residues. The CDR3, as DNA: TGTGCCAGCAGCCAAGGCAGCCCAGATACGCAGTATTTT. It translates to CASSQGSPDTQYF.

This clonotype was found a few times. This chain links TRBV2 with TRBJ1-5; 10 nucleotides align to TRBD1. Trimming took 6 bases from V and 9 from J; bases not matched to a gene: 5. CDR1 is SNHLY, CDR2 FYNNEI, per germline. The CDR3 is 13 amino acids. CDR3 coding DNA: TGTGCCAGCAGGACAGGGGGCGATAGGCCCCAGCATTTT. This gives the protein CASRTGGDRPQHF. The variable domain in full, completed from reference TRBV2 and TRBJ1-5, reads EPEVTQTPSHQVTQMGQEVILRCVPISNHLYFYWYRQILGQKVEFLVSFYNNEISEKSEIFDDQFSVERPDGSNFTLKIRSTKLEDSAMYFCASRTGGDRPQHFGDGTRLSIL.

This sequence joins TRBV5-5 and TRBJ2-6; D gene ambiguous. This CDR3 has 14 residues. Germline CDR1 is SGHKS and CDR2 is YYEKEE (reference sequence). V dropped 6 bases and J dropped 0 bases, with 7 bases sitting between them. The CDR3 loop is CASTYSSGANVLTF. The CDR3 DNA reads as TGTGCCAGCACCTATAGCTCTGGGGCCAACGTCCTGACTTTC. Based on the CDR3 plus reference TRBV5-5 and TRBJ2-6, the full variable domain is DAGVTQSPTHLIKTRGQQVTLRCSPISGHKSVSWYQQVLGQGPQFIFQYYEKEERGRGNFPDRFSARQFPNYSSELNVNALLLGDSALYLCASTYSSGANVLTFGAGSRLTVL.

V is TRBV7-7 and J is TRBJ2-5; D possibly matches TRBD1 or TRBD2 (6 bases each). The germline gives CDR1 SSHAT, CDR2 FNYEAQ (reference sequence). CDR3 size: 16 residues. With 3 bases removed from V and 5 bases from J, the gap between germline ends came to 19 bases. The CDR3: CASSLSIGGGSETQYF. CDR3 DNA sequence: TGTGCCAGCAGCTTGTCGATAGGAGGGGGTTCTGAGACCCAGTACTTC.

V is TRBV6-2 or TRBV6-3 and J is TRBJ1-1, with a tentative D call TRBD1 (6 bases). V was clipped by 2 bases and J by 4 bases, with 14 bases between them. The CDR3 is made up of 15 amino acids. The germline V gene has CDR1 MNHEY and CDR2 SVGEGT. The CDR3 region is CASSYPDNRVTEAFF. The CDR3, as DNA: TGTGCCAGCAGTTACCCTGACAACAGGGTCACTGAAGCTTTCTTT.

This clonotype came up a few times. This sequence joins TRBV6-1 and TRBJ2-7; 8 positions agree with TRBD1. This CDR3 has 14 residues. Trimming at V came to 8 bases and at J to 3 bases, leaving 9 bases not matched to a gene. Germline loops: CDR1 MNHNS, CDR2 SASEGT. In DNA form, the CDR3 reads TGTGCCAGCGGACCGGCCAGGGGGCACTACGAGCAGTACGTC. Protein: CASGPARGHYEQYV.

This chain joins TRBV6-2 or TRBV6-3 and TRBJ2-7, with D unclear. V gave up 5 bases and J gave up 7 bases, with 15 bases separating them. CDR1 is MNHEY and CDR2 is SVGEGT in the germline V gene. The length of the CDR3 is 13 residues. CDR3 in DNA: TGTGCCAGCAGTGGAACCGGGCCCCAGGAGCAGTACGTC. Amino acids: CASSGTGPQEQYV.

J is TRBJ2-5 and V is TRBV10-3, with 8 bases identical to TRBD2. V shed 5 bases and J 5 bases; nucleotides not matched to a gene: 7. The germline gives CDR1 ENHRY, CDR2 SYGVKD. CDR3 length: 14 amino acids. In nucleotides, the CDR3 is TGTGCCATCAGTTCCGGGGGGGCCAGGGAGACCCAGTACTTC. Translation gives CAISSGGARETQYF.

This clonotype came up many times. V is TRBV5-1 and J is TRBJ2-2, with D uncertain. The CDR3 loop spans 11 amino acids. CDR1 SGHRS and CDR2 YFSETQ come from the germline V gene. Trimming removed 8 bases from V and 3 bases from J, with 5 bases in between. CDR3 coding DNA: TGCGCCAGTACATACACCGGGGAGCTGTTTTTT. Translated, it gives CASTYTGELFF.

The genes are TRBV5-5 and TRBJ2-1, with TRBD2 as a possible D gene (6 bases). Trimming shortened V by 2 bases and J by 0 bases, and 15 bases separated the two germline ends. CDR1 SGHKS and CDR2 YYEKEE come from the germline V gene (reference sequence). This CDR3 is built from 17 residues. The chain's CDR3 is CASSFSRLTSSYNEQFF. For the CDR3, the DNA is TGTGCCAGCAGCTTTAGTAGATTGACTAGCTCCTACAATGAGCAGTTCTTC.

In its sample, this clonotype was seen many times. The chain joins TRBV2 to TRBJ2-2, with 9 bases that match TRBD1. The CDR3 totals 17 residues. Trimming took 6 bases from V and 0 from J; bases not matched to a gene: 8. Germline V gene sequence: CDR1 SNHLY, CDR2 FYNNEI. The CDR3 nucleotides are TGTGCCAGCAGCCAAACCCGGGACAGGGCGAACACCGGGGAGCTGTTTTTT. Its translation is CASSQTRDRANTGELFF.

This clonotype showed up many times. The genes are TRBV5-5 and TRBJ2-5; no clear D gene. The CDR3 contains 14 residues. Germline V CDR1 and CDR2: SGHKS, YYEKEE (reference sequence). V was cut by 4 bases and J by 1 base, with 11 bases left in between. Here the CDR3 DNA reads TGTGCCAGCAGCCCCGGACGGTTCCAAGAGACCCAGTACTTC. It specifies CASSPGRFQETQYF.

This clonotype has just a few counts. CDR3 in amino acids: CASSPSGQGHGYTF. Written as DNA, the CDR3 is TGTGCCAGCAGCCCATCGGGACAGGGCCATGGCTACACCTTC. The chain combines TRBV7-2 with TRBJ1-2; 9 bases are a match to TRBD1. V lost 5 bases to trimming and J lost 6 bases; unmatched junction nucleotides: 7. Germline-derived CDR1 and CDR2 are SGHTA and FQGNSA. The CDR3 length is 14 residues.

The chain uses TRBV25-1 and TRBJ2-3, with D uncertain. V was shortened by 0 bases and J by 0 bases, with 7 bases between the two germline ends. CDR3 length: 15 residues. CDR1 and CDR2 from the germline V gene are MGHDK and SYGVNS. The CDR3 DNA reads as TGTGCCAGCAGTGAATACAAGGGCAGCACAGATACGCAGTATTTT. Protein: CASSEYKGSTDTQYF.

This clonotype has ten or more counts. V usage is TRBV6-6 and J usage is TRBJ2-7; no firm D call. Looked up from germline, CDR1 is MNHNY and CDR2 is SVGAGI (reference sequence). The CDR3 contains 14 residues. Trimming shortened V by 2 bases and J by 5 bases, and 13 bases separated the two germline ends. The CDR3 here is CASSYNGPPDEQYV. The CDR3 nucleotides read TGTGCCAGCAGTTACAATGGGCCCCCTGACGAGCAGTACGTC.

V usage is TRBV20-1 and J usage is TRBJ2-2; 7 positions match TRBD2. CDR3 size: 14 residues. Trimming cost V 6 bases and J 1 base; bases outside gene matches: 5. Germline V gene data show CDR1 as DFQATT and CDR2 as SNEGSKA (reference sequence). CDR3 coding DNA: TGCAGTGCGAGGAGCGGGGTGAACACCGGGGAGCTGTTTTTT. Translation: CSARSGVNTGELFF.

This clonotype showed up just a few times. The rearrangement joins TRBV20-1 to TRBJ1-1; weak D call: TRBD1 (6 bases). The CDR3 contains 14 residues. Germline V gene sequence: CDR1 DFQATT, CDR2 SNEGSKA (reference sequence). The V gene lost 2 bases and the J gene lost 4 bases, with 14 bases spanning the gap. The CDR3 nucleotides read TGCAGTGCTAGAAAGGACAGCACAGGCACTGAAGCTTTCTTT. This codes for CSARKDSTGTEAFF.

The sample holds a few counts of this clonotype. CDR3 sequence (DNA): TGTGCCAGCAGGAGGGGGGCCTATGGCTACACCTTC. Translating gives CASRRGAYGYTF. The chain joins TRBV6-5 to TRBJ1-2, with D perhaps matching TRBD1 (6 bases). With 6 bases removed from V and 4 bases from J, the gap between germline ends came to 9 bases. Germline V gene data show CDR1 as MNHEY and CDR2 as SVGAGI. The CDR3 totals 12 residues.

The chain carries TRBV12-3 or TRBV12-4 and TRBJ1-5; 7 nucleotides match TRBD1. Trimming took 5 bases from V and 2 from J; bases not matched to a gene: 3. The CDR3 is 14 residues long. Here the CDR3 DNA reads TGTGCCAGCAGTACCACAGGGGGCAATCAGCCCCAGCATTTT. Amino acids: CASSTTGGNQPQHF.

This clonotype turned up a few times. CDR3 amino acids: CASSQDWDRVEQYF. The DNA of the CDR3 is TGCGCCAGCAGCCAGGACTGGGACAGGGTCGAGCAGTACTTC. This chain uses TRBV4-1 with TRBJ2-7, with 9 positions matching TRBD1. The germline gives CDR1 MGHRA, CDR2 YSYEKL. This CDR3 contains 14 residues. The junction had 6 bases not matched to a gene; V was cut back by 3 bases and J by 6 bases.

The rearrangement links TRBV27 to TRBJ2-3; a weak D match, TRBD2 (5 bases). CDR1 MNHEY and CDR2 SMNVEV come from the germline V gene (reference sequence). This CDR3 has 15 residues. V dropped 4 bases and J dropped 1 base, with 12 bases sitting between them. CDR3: CASSSPRRGTDTQYF. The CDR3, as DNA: TGTGCCAGCAGTTCTCCACGGCGGGGCACAGATACGCAGTATTTT.

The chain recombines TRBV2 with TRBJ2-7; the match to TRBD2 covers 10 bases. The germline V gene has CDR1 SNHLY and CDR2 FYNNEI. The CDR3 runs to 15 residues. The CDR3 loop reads CASSEEAGGPSTGHV. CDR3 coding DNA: TGTGCCAGCAGTGAAGAAGCGGGGGGGCCCTCTACGGGGCACGTC.

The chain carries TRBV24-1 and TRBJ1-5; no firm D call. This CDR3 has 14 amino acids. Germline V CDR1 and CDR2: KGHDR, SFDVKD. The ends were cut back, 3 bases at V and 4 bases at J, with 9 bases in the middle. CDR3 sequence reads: CATSDGQKNQPQHF. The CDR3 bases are TGTGCCACCAGTGATGGCCAGAAGAATCAGCCCCAGCATTTT.

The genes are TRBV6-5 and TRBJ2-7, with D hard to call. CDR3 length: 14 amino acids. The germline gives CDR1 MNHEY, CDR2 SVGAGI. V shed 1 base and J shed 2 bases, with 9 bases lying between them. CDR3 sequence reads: CASSYLGPTYEQYF. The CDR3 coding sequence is TGTGCCAGCAGTTACTTGGGCCCCACCTACGAGCAGTACTTC.